This T cell receptor beta chain derives from a study of monozygotic twins with inflammatory bowel disease. Study-level points and caveats: Perhaps reflecting limited power, concordant and discordant twins did not differ in repertoire similarity.

Each sample had eight separate cDNA synthesis reactions. Template switching was used to attach UMIs, which incorporated a 6-nucleotide sample barcode. TCRdb derives one entry per CDR3 protein from the 5' RACE reads, leaving out DNA. The sample table includes over 150,000 distinct CDR3 sequences. One blood sample of approximately 2.5 ml was taken from each donor. About this clonotype: Antigen specificity is unknown.

The CDR3 runs 13 residues. Germline V lookup: CDR1 SGHRS, CDR2 YFSETQ. The specimen was blood. This clonotype was sampled from a human donor with ulcerative colitis or Crohn's disease, or a healthy co-twin of an affected twin (not recorded which). The rearrangement joins TRBV5-1 to TRBJ2-1. The CDR3 is CASSSAIGNEQFF. The full variable domain, rest sourced from reference TRBV5-1 and TRBJ2-1, is KAGVTQTPRYLIKTRGQQVTLSCSPISGHRSVSWYQQTPGQGLQFLFEYFSETQRNKGNFPGRFSGRQFSNSRSEMNVSTLELGDSALYLCASSSAIGNEQFFGPGTRLTVL.